This entry lists 3 T cell receptor beta chains sequenced from one sample in a study of blood T cell repertoires in COVID-19. Assay used: immunoSEQ multiplex PCR; TCRdb lists only in-frame clones, some missing. The table includes 130,000 to 150,000 clones, roughly 80% detected once. The sequenced sample was peripheral blood. These receptors originate from an elderly woman with acute or convalescent COVID-19.

The rearrangement links TRBV5-5 to TRBJ1-2; TRBD1 is a possible D gene (5 bases). V was shortened by 4 bases and J by 4 bases, with 17 bases between the two germline ends. CDR1 is SGHKS, CDR2 YYEKEE, per germline (reference sequence). CDR3 length equals 15 residues. This chain's CDR3 is CASSLRDWDPYGYTF. For the CDR3, the DNA is TGTGCCAGCAGCCTCCGGGACTGGGACCCCTATGGCTACACCTTC.

Of note for this clone: Other DNA variants within this sample encode the same CDR3. This chain joins TRBV5-1 and TRBJ1-4; perhaps TRBD1 as D (6 bases). V lost 4 bases and J 5 bases, leaving 12 bases between the germline ends. Germline values: CDR1 SGHRS, CDR2 YFSETQ. CDR3 length: 14 residues. The CDR3 DNA sequence: TGCGCCAGCAGCCTGACAGGCGGGAATGAAAAACTGTTTTTT. As protein: CASSLTGGNEKLFF.

The J gene is TRBJ1-2, the V gene TRBV10-3; 10 bases fit TRBD1. The CDR3 extends over 15 amino acids. J gave up 4 bases and V 8 bases, and 10 bases lay outside the gene matches. Looked up from germline, CDR1 is ENHRY and CDR2 is SYGVKD. The chain's CDR3 is CAIGDRGRVRYGYTF. The CDR3 nucleotides are TGTGCCATCGGGGACAGGGGAAGGGTTCGCTATGGCTACACCTTC.